The 27 T cell receptor beta chains presented below share a single source sample, sequenced in a study of cytomegalovirus exposure and HLA in healthy donors. PCR amplification relied on 60 Vbeta primers (plus 13 Jbeta primers). Clones were sequenced by immunoSEQ multiplex PCR, and TCRdb holds only the in-frame ones, with some missing. The table shows tens of thousands of clones, with around 75% occurring only once. The sequenced sample was PBMCs. These receptors originate from a man in his fifties or sixties in good health and CMV-seropositive.

This clone has only a few counts. Written as DNA, the CDR3 is TGTGCCAGTAGTCCCCGGGACAGCTATACTCAGCCCCAGCATTTT. It specifies CASSPRDSYTQPQHF. The rearrangement links TRBV19 to TRBJ1-5; 7 positions match TRBD1. Germline V gene sequence: CDR1 LNHDA, CDR2 SQIVND (reference sequence). The CDR3 runs 15 residues. The V gene end was trimmed by 5 bases and the J gene end by 6 bases; junction bases not matched to a gene: 10.

The chain has TRBV4-1 and TRBJ2-1; no clear D gene. This CDR3 has 16 residues. V was cut by 1 base and J by 6 bases, with 16 bases left in between. Germline CDR1 is MGHRA and CDR2 is YSYEKL. Written as DNA, the CDR3 is TGCGCCAGCAGCCAAGGTTACGGGTACCCTATCAATGAGCAGTTCTTC. As protein: CASSQGYGYPINEQFF.

The V and J genes are TRBV18 and TRBJ2-5; D gene uncertain. The CDR3 totals 15 residues. The germline V and J ends were trimmed by 0 bases and 5 bases, with 13 bases remaining between them. Germline CDR1 is KGHSH and CDR2 is LQKENI. CDR3 loop: CASSPPTGSRETQYF. CDR3 nucleotide sequence: TGTGCCAGCTCACCACCGACGGGTTCGAGGGAGACCCAGTACTTC.

Of note for this clone: A read error may be the cause here, since a much bigger clone is one base away. V is TRBV6-5 and J is TRBJ1-2; D perhaps matches TRBD1 (5 bases). Per germline, CDR1 MNHEY and CDR2 SVGAGI. The CDR3 consists of 14 residues. CDR3 protein: CDSSSSNSGPGYTF. The CDR3, as DNA: TGTGACAGCAGTTCCTCGAACTCAGGGCCCGGCTACACCTTC.

The gene calls are TRBV4-3 and TRBJ2-5, with D possibly matching TRBD2 (6 bases). This CDR3 has 16 residues. With 3 bases removed from V and 5 bases from J, the gap between germline ends came to 19 bases. CDR1 and CDR2 (germline): LGHNA, YSLEER. CDR3 region: CASSQGGRGLPETQYF. In nucleotides, the CDR3 is TGCGCCAGCAGCCAGGGGGGTCGGGGTCTTCCGGAGACCCAGTACTTC.

The chain carries TRBV27 and TRBJ2-5; tentative D call: TRBD1 (5 bases). Germline V lookup: CDR1 MNHEY, CDR2 SMNVEV (reference sequence). Trimming removed 6 bases at V and 5 bases at J, with 19 bases between. The CDR3 covers 15 residues. The DNA of the CDR3 is TGTGCCAGCAGGCGCCCAACAGACAGTTCGGAGACCCAGTACTTC. This sequence encodes CASRRPTDSSETQYF.

J is TRBJ1-1 and V is TRBV19; 7 nucleotides align to TRBD1. Germline-derived CDR1 and CDR2 are LNHDA and SQIVND (reference sequence). The V and J ends lost 4 bases and 1 base, in that order; junction bases with no gene match: 6. This CDR3 has 15 residues. In DNA, the CDR3 is TGTGCCAGTAGTACACGACAGGGTGGGAACACTGAAGCTTTCTTT. It yields the protein CASSTRQGGNTEAFF. Using reference TRBV19 and TRBJ1-1 for the parts outside the CDR3, the full variable domain is DGGITQSPKYLFRKEGQNVTLSCEQNLNHDAMYWYRQDPGQGLRLIYYSQIVNDFQKGDIAEGYSVSREKKESFPLTVTSAQKNPTAFYLCASSTRQGGNTEAFFGQGTRLTVV.

V gene TRBV5-8 combines with J gene TRBJ1-5; 7 nucleotides line up with TRBD1. Germline CDR1 reads SGHTS; CDR2 reads YDEGEE. Trimming cost V 4 bases and J 4 bases; bases outside gene matches: 8. The CDR3 loop spans 15 amino acids. CDR3 loop: CASSHGQERNQPQHF. The CDR3 coding sequence is TGTGCCAGCAGCCATGGACAGGAGCGAAATCAGCCCCAGCATTTT.

The V and J genes are TRBV9 and TRBJ1-1; D ambiguous. The V end lost 0 bases, the J end lost 8 bases, and 8 bases lay between the germline ends. This CDR3 is built from 12 residues. In germline, CDR1 is SGDLS, CDR2 YYNGEE. The CDR3 coding sequence is TGTGCCAGCAGCGTAGTCAGCGGGGAAGCTTTCTTT. This codes for CASSVVSGEAFF.

V usage is TRBV28 and J usage is TRBJ1-5; D ambiguous. CDR1 MDHEN and CDR2 SYDVKM come from the germline V gene. The CDR3 is 18 residues long. The V and J ends lost 6 bases and 2 bases respectively, with 23 bases between them. CDR3 residues: CASSPPPARARGNQPQHF. In DNA, the CDR3 is TGTGCCAGCAGCCCACCCCCCGCGCGGGCCCGGGGCAATCAGCCCCAGCATTTT. Supplemented by reference TRBV28 and TRBJ1-5, the full variable domain reads DVKVTQSSRYLVKRTGEKVFLECVQDMDHENMFWYRQDPGLGLRLIYFSYDVKMKEKGDIPEGYSVSREKKERFSLILESASTNQTSMYLCASSPPPARARGNQPQHFGDGTRLSIL.

This clone has only a few counts. The J gene is TRBJ2-1, the V gene TRBV5-1, with 9 nucleotides matching TRBD2. In germline, CDR1 is SGHRS, CDR2 YFSETQ. V lost 4 bases and J lost 5; bases outside the gene matches: 4. This CDR3 spans 14 amino acids. The CDR3 region is CASSLGTSNNEQFF. CDR3 DNA sequence: TGCGCCAGCAGCCTCGGGACTAGCAACAATGAGCAGTTCTTC.

This clone occurred a few times. The V gene is TRBV7-2, the J gene TRBJ1-2; D is perhaps TRBD1 (6 bases). The CDR3 runs 15 residues. The germline V gene encodes CDR1 SGHTA and CDR2 FQGNSA. Trimming took 5 bases from V and 5 from J, leaving 18 bases between them. This chain's CDR3 is CASSPAWTAKYGYTF. CDR3 bases: TGTGCCAGCAGCCCTGCCTGGACAGCGAAATATGGCTACACCTTC.

This chain joins TRBV5-1 and TRBJ2-1; 9 bases are a match to TRBD1. This CDR3 is built from 17 residues. Germline V lookup: CDR1 SGHRS, CDR2 YFSETQ. With 5 bases clipped from V and 9 bases from J, the junction kept 18 bases outside the gene matches. As DNA, the CDR3 is TGCGCCAGCAGGGGACAGGGCCCCGGATCGACACACAGTGAGCAGTTCTTC. This gives the protein CASRGQGPGSTHSEQFF.

This clone was seen a single time. This rearrangement joins TRBV7-3 to TRBJ2-1; a possible D gene is TRBD1 (5 bases). With 5 bases removed from V and 0 bases from J, the gap between germline ends came to 14 bases. There are 16 residues in the CDR3. Germline CDR1 reads SGHTA; CDR2 reads FQGTGA. In nucleotides, the CDR3 is TGTGCCAGCAGCCCCCGAAAGGGGAACTCCTACAATGAGCAGTTCTTC. Protein sequence: CASSPRKGNSYNEQFF.

The chain combines TRBV7-2 with TRBJ1-1; 8 nucleotides agree with TRBD1. There are 16 residues in the CDR3. V was clipped by 0 bases and J by 1 base; unmatched bases: 4. Germline V gene data show CDR1 as SGHTA and CDR2 as FQGNSA. CDR3 bases: TGTGCCAGCAGCTTAGCGCGGGGGACAGGGAACACTGAAGCTTTCTTT. It yields the protein CASSLARGTGNTEAFF.

The chain uses TRBV27 and TRBJ1-2, with D perhaps TRBD1 (6 bases). The CDR3 is made up of 14 amino acids. The germline V gene has CDR1 MNHEY and CDR2 SMNVEV (reference sequence). V lost 5 bases to trimming and J lost 4 bases, with 14 bases between them. The CDR3 nucleotides are TGTGCCAGCAGTCCGCCGGGACAAATCTATGGCTACACCTTC. The encoded protein is CASSPPGQIYGYTF.

J is TRBJ1-1 and V is TRBV6-5; 7 bases map to TRBD1. This CDR3 comprises 13 residues. Looked up from germline, CDR1 is MNHEY and CDR2 is SVGAGI. V lost 6 bases and J lost 8; bases outside the gene matches: 9. This CDR3 reads CASSPPGTEEAFF. CDR3 coding DNA: TGTGCCAGCAGCCCCCCAGGGACAGAAGAAGCTTTCTTT.

The rearrangement uses TRBV5-5 and TRBJ2-2; unclear D gene. This CDR3 is 15 amino acids long. Trimming shortened V by 0 bases and J by 1 base, and 7 bases separated the two germline ends. In germline, CDR1 is SGHKS, CDR2 YYEKEE (reference sequence). CDR3 region: CASSLVAGNTGELFF. The CDR3 bases are TGTGCCAGCAGCTTGGTCGCCGGGAACACCGGGGAGCTGTTTTTT.

This clone has just a few counts. V is TRBV4-1 and J is TRBJ2-7; TRBD2 matches 9 bases. Trimming cost V 1 base and J 4 bases; bases outside gene matches: 5. Germline CDR1 is MGHRA and CDR2 is YSYEKL. This CDR3 contains 15 residues. The CDR3: CASSQGPSGTYEQYF. The CDR3 DNA reads as TGCGCCAGCAGCCAAGGTCCTAGCGGGACATACGAGCAGTACTTC.

The chain is built from TRBV28 and TRBJ2-3; D is possibly TRBD2 (6 bases). Germline CDR1 and CDR2: MDHEN and SYDVKM. The CDR3 has 15 amino acids. Trimming pared 7 bases from V and 0 bases from J, leaving 14 bases between. This chain's CDR3 is CASNTGGGSTDTQYF. The DNA for the CDR3 is TGTGCCAGCAACACGGGCGGAGGGAGCACAGATACGCAGTATTTT. The full variable domain, completed using reference TRBV28 and TRBJ2-3, is DVKVTQSSRYLVKRTGEKVFLECVQDMDHENMFWYRQDPGLGLRLIYFSYDVKMKEKGDIPEGYSVSREKKERFSLILESASTNQTSMYLCASNTGGGSTDTQYFGPGTRLTVL.

The CDR3 reads CASSGYGRAGELFF. DNA of the CDR3: TGTGCCAGCAGCGGTTACGGGAGGGCCGGGGAGCTGTTTTTT. The gene calls are TRBV2 and TRBJ2-2; 8 nucleotides match TRBD2. Germline V gene data show CDR1 as SNHLY and CDR2 as FYNNEI. The CDR3 contains 14 residues. V was pared by 6 bases and J by 6 bases, with 6 bases of the junction left unmatched.

The chain recombines TRBV6-4 with TRBJ2-5; TRBD2 is a possible D gene (7 bases). The CDR3 sequence is 14 residues long. The germline gives CDR1 MRHNA, CDR2 SNTAGT. Trimming shortened V by 2 bases and J by 5 bases, and 12 bases separated the two germline ends. The CDR3 is CASSDGGAGETQYF. CDR3 DNA sequence: TGTGCCAGCAGTGACGGGGGGGCTGGTGAGACCCAGTACTTC.

This sequence joins TRBV9 and TRBJ2-5; weak D call: TRBD1 (7 bases). Trimming took 2 bases from V and 4 from J, leaving 15 bases between them. CDR1 and CDR2 (germline): SGDLS, YYNGEE. The CDR3 runs to 15 residues. In nucleotides, the CDR3 is TGTGCCAGCAGCGTCGACAGGGTGGGGGGAGAGACCCAGTACTTC. Protein: CASSVDRVGGETQYF.

V gene TRBV27 combines with J gene TRBJ2-2, with TRBD1 as a possible D gene (5 bases). V lost 4 bases, J lost 5 bases, and 8 bases lay in between. Germline CDR1 is MNHEY and CDR2 is SMNVEV (reference sequence). The CDR3 has 13 residues. The chain's CDR3 is CASSSGKTGELFF. CDR3 sequence (DNA): TGTGCCAGCAGTTCAGGGAAAACCGGGGAGCTGTTTTTT.

The V gene is TRBV7-3, the J gene TRBJ2-1; no reliable D call. Between the trimmed V and J ends, which lost 4 bases and 4 bases, there was a span of 5 bases. This CDR3 is 12 amino acids long. Germline lookup yields CDR1 SGHTA and CDR2 FQGTGA. The CDR3 reads CASSSPYNEQFF. In DNA form, the CDR3 reads TGTGCCAGCAGCTCCCCATACAATGAGCAGTTCTTC. Using reference TRBV7-3 and TRBJ2-1 for the parts outside the CDR3, the full variable domain is GAGVSQTPSNKVTEKGKYVELRCDPISGHTALYWYRQSLGQGPEFLIYFQGTGAADDSGLPNDRFFAVRPEGSVSTLKIQRTERGDSAVYLCASSSPYNEQFFGPGTRLTVL.

The chain joins TRBV5-1 to TRBJ1-1; 10 positions agree with TRBD1. The CDR3 runs to 15 residues. Germline V CDR1 and CDR2: SGHRS, YFSETQ. V lost 2 bases, J lost 2 bases, and 3 bases stayed unmatched. For the CDR3, the DNA is TGCGCCAGCAGCTTAGGGGACAGGGGCAACACTGAAGCTTTCTTT. The encoded protein is CASSLGDRGNTEAFF.

In its sample, this clone was seen once. This chain joins TRBV6-5 and TRBJ2-6; no reliable D call. Germline loops: CDR1 MNHEY, CDR2 SVGAGI. CDR3 size: 15 residues. Trimming shortened V by 7 bases and J by 0 bases, and 10 bases separated the two germline ends. DNA for the CDR3: TGTGCCAGCACCCATGGTAGCTCTGGGGCCAACGTCCTGACTTTC. Translation gives CASTHGSSGANVLTF.